Given below is one T cell receptor beta chain in context. This clonotype was counted between two and nine times. The target of this receptor is not known. The sample holds no much larger clone one base away, and base qualities are not on file. The library relied on 5' RACE. TCRdb names Illumina HiSeq 2500 as the instrument used. A second PCR of roughly 6 to 11 cycles was performed with a sample-barcoded 5' primer and a J-beta primer mix. A template-switch 5' adaptor carrying 12 random nucleotides introduced a unique molecular identifier onto each TCR beta cDNA molecule. Each sample yielded at least 3 million CDR3-containing paired-end reads. First-strand cDNA was synthesized from all RNA with the Mint cDNA synthesis kit, primed by a TRBC-specific oligonucleotide. All cDNA was treated with uracil-DNA glycosylase and then went through a first 18-cycle PCR with the universal primers M1SS and BC2_uni_R. As for the original processing: For normalization, 1 million high-quality reads, each with a distinct molecular identifier, were randomly selected from each sample. Instead of being binned into consensus sequences, reads that shared molecular identifiers were thrown out. CDR3 identification, clonotype clustering and error correction used MiTCR with a Q25 quality threshold and the strictest error-elimination algorithm. A nonparametric unseen species model using Euler transformation provided a lower-bound estimate of total TCR beta diversity. TCRdb took the public reads, trimmed them with fastp at Q25, ran MiXCR for clone calling and kept in-frame beta chains. Entries that share a CDR3 protein sequence are merged under the most common genes and DNA. V and J calls and clone size were set by TCRdb, not the authors. The sample table shows about 800,000 distinct CDR3 sequences, and roughly 25% are seen once. Under 4.5% of the sample is taken by the ten largest.

The junction carries 9 bases between V and J, which are trimmed by 3 bases and 5 bases respectively. The cysteine opens and the phenylalanine closes a CDR3 of 13 amino acids. The entry retains the CDR3 DNA only, 39 bases that are in frame from base 1. Taken from the germline V gene, the CDR1 and CDR2 loops are ENHRY and SYGVKD. These data are taken from a study of blood T cells in healthy people across ages (dated by TCRdb to the mid-2010s). Looking at the study overall: In model experiments, template switching captured roughly one uniquely barcoded TCR beta cDNA molecule for every two T cells. Using deep sequencing normalized with unique cDNA molecular identifiers, the study measured how TCR beta repertoire diversity changes with age. The donors were split into four age groups: young (average 16 years), middle-aged (around 40), aged (roughly 65) and long-lived (about 74). Using the same blood draw, the study looked at two additional independent replicas of 1 million unique cDNA reads for two donors, one aged 18 to 29 and the other aged 80 or older. Results the study describes overall, beyond this receptor: Conclusive comparison of naive and antigen-experienced compartments was prevented by the profiling of bulk unsorted PBMCs. As age increased, observed TCR beta diversity per million T cells dropped in a roughly linear way, and a significant reduction was already evident by age around 41. Compared with the aged group, more naive CD4+ T cells, fewer expanded clones and increased TCR diversity were shown by the long-lived group, suggesting age selection. Donor CMV infection status was unknown, potentially confounding age-related changes in expanded clonotypes. The percentage of naive T cells measured by flow cytometry correlated strongly with observed TCR beta diversity. Total diversity estimates from one million sequenced T cells were considered lower bounds and underestimates.

The donors were roughly 40 Caucasian individuals from Russia, aged 6 to 90 years, who were systemically healthy. Each donor gave approximately 9.3 milliliters of peripheral blood, collected into EDTA-treated Vacutainer tubes. Ficoll-Paque density-gradient centrifugation was used to isolate PBMCs, with at least 7 million per sample. Trizol reagent was used to extract total RNA from the PBMCs, yielding at least 5.5 micrograms per sample. The percentages of naive CD45RAhigh/CD27high T cells were determined by flow cytometry on a PBMC aliquot from every donor. This sample also belongs to another study, concerning T cells of mothers and their children. That second report states: Donors were nine systemically healthy Caucasian individuals: three mothers and their six children. cDNA synthesis used all of the extracted RNA, with about 1.5 ug of RNA in each 15 ul reaction. In the second PCR, the M1S primer added sample barcodes and 2-4 random nucleotides. Each mother yielded over 9 million TCR beta CDR3 reads and each child 2.5 million to 3 million reads. Thymic selection similarly shapes TCR recombination output in related and unrelated pairs, with minor effect from inherited differences. Normalized repertoire overlap was always found to be slightly, but never significantly, higher in related mother-child pairs than in unrelated mother-child pairs. With a sensitivity of approximately 100 clones per million clonotypes, no persistent microchimeric T cell clones were detected. Deep NGS was used in the study to compare the TCR beta repertoires of mothers and children and to look for features that separate related mother-child pairs from unrelated individuals. On average, the children were about 12 +/- 4 years old, while the mothers were roughly 40 +/- 4 years old. After adapters were ligated using NEBNext reagents, the libraries underwent 100+100 nt paired-end sequencing on an Illumina HiSeq 2000. To avoid cross-contamination, the mother libraries and the child libraries were prepared a month apart and sequenced in separate runs. Each donor had between about 500,000 and 2,100,000 distinct TCR beta clonotypes identified. Naive TCR beta clonotypes were estimated from low-frequency clonotypes matched to each donor's FACS-determined naive share, without sorting.

The source of this sequence is a boy aged 5 to 17 in good health. Material for sequencing was blood. The chain links TRBV10-3 with TRBJ2-3, with no confidently assigned D gene. The CDR3 protein: CAISDTVGDTQYF. The DNA sequence is TGTGCCATCAGTGACACGGTGGGAGATACGCAGTATTTT.